The rows below give T cell receptor beta chains drawn from one sample of a study of blood T cell repertoires in COVID-19. Libraries were prepared by immunoSEQ multiplex PCR; TCRdb keeps only in-frame clonotypes and omits some of them. The table lists approximately 90,000 clones, approximately 88% of them singletons. Material: peripheral blood. Source of these receptors: a woman of 80 years or more with active or convalescent COVID-19. The CDR3 runs from the conserved cysteine through the conserved F or W. D genes are given only for firm matches. Only part of the rows carry a size: once, few, many, or a class if the clone is expanded.

V gene	D gene	clone size	J gene	CDR3 length	CDR3 DNA	CDR3 protein
TRBV30	NA	NA	TRBJ1-3	16	TGTGCCTGGAGGAACACCGGAACAGGGTATGGAAACACCATATATTTT	CAWRNTGTGYGNTIYF
TRBV5-1	NA	NA	TRBJ2-3	15	TGCGCCAGCAGCTTGCAAAGCGGGAGCACAGATACGCAGTATTTT	CASSLQSGSTDTQYF
TRBV3-1/TRBV3-2	TRBD2	NA	TRBJ2-7	14	TGTGCCAGCAGTCACGGGGGGGCGCGTGACGAGCAGTACTTC	CASSHGGARDEQYF
TRBV25-1	TRBD1	NA	TRBJ1-3	15	TGTGCCAGCGTTATTCCGGGACAGTCAGGAAACACCATATATTTT	CASVIPGQSGNTIYF
TRBV29-1	TRBD1	NA	TRBJ2-7	12	TGCAGCGCCGGCACAGGGGTTTACGAGCAGTACTTC	CSAGTGVYEQYF
TRBV14	TRBD2	NA	TRBJ2-1	14	TGTGCCAGCAGTCGCGGGGGAGCAAACAATGAGCAGTTCTTC	CASSRGGANNEQFF
TRBV19	NA	NA	TRBJ1-4	15	TGTGCCAGTAGTATAGACGACAGGCCTAATGAAAAACTGTTTTTT	CASSIDDRPNEKLFF
TRBV5-1	TRBD1	NA	TRBJ1-1	15	TGCGCCAGCAGCCTCCGGACAGGGTCGAACACTGAAGCTTTCTTT	CASSLRTGSNTEAFF
TRBV12-3/TRBV12-4	NA	NA	TRBJ2-3	13	TGTGCCAGCAGTATCCTAGCGTCAGATACGCAGTATTTT	CASSILASDTQYF
TRBV3-1/TRBV3-2	TRBD2	NA	TRBJ2-1	14	TGTGCCAGCAGCCAAGATAGAAGCGGGGGGGCCGAATTCTTC	CASSQDRSGGAEFF
TRBV7-2	NA	NA	TRBJ1-2	13	TGTGCCAGCAGCTTTTCGACAGAATATGGCTACACCTTC	CASSFSTEYGYTF
TRBV28	NA	NA	TRBJ1-2	12	TGTGCCAGCTCTCGAGGGGGTTATGGCTACACCTTC	CASSRGGYGYTF
TRBV19	TRBD2	NA	TRBJ2-7	17	TGTGCCAGTAGTTTGGGACTAGCGGGGGGCCTCAACTACGAGCAGTACTTC	CASSLGLAGGLNYEQYF
TRBV19	NA	NA	TRBJ2-3	15	TGTGCCAGTAGTTCCTGGGCGGCAGGGGCAGATACGCAGTATTTT	CASSSWAAGADTQYF
TRBV6-6	NA	NA	TRBJ1-1	13	TGTGCCAGCAGCCCAGATATGAACACTGAAGCTTTCTTT	CASSPDMNTEAFF
TRBV11-3	NA	once	TRBJ1-2	14	TGTGCCAGCAGCTTAGTCACCGAGACAACTGGCTACACCTTC	CASSLVTETTGYTF
TRBV30	NA	NA	TRBJ1-2	12	TGTGCCTGGAGTGTACGGAGGGGTGGCTACACCTTC	CAWSVRRGGYTF
TRBV3-1/TRBV3-2	NA	NA	TRBJ1-1	16	TGTGCCAGCAGCCAAGCGACGCACAGAACCAACACTGAAGCTTTCTTT	CASSQATHRTNTEAFF
TRBV11-2	NA	NA	TRBJ2-7	13	TGTGCCAGCAGCCCGCTTCGACTCTACGAGCAGTACTTC	CASSPLRLYEQYF
TRBV29-1	NA	once	TRBJ1-1	14	TGCAGCGTTGCCGCAGGGCCGATGAACACTGAAGCTTTCTTT	CSVAAGPMNTEAFF
TRBV6-6	TRBD1	once	TRBJ1-5	15	TGTGCCAGCACCATATCGACAGGGGGCATTCAGCCCCAGCATTTT	CASTISTGGIQPQHF
TRBV19	TRBD1	NA	TRBJ1-5	14	TGTGCCAGTAGTATCCGGCAGGGGGGCCAGCCCCAGCATTTT	CASSIRQGGQPQHF
TRBV5-1	TRBD2	NA	TRBJ2-7	18	TGCGCCAGCAGCTGGGGACTAGCGGGAGTGGGGAGCTCCTACGAGCAGTACTTC	CASSWGLAGVGSSYEQYF
TRBV6-2/TRBV6-3	TRBD1	NA	TRBJ2-7	14	TGTGCCAGCAGTAAGACAGGGATCCCCTACGAGCAGTACTTC	CASSKTGIPYEQYF
TRBV11-2	TRBD1	once	TRBJ1-2	16	TGTGCCAGCAGCTTTGGTCATACAGGGGCTGGCTATGGCTACACCTTC	CASSFGHTGAGYGYTF
TRBV30	TRBD1	NA	TRBJ1-3	14	TGTGCCCGAAAACAGGGGAACTCTGGAAACACCATATATTTT	CARKQGNSGNTIYF
TRBV2	NA	once	TRBJ1-4	15	TGTGCCAGCAGTTTTAACCAGGGTCCCAATGAAAAACTGTTTTTT	CASSFNQGPNEKLFF
TRBV5-1	TRBD1	NA	TRBJ2-7	14	TGCGCCAGCAGCTTGGGCGACAGGGTCCACGAGCAGTACTTC	CASSLGDRVHEQYF
TRBV6-5	NA	NA	TRBJ1-1	16	TGTGCCAGCAGTTACGGAGGGAACCGGGGAAACACTGAAGCTTTCTTT	CASSYGGNRGNTEAFF
TRBV6-2/TRBV6-3	TRBD1	NA	TRBJ1-2	14	TGTGCCAGCAGTTACTCGGGACAGAGCAATGGCTACACCTTC	CASSYSGQSNGYTF
TRBV3-1/TRBV3-2	NA	NA	TRBJ2-7	15	TGTGCCAGCAGCCAAGTTTACGGGATCCCCTACGAGCAGTACTTC	CASSQVYGIPYEQYF
TRBV10-3	TRBD2	NA	TRBJ2-5	17	TGTGCCATCAGTGTCAGTAGGCTAGCGGGACCCCAAGAGACCCAGTACTTC	CAISVSRLAGPQETQYF
TRBV30	NA	NA	TRBJ1-3	14	TGTGCCTGGAGTATCCGGGGGTCTGGAAACACCATATATTTT	CAWSIRGSGNTIYF
TRBV19	NA	NA	TRBJ1-2	13	TGTGCCAGTAGTGTCGGTCGGTTATATGGCTACACCTTC	CASSVGRLYGYTF
TRBV19	TRBD1	NA	TRBJ1-5	14	TGTGCCAGTAAGGAGGGACAGCCTAATCAGCCCCAGCATTTT	CASKEGQPNQPQHF
TRBV19	NA	NA	TRBJ2-3	15	TGTGCCAGTACCCTCGAGGGCGGGACGGGAGATACGCAGTATTTT	CASTLEGGTGDTQYF
TRBV18	NA	NA	TRBJ1-4	13	TGTGCCAGCTCCCCATTGTCAAATGAAAAACTGTTTTTT	CASSPLSNEKLFF
TRBV25-1	TRBD2	NA	TRBJ2-1	18	TGTGCCAGCAGTGATAGCCTAGCGGGTATAATCTCCTACAATGAGCAGTTCTTC	CASSDSLAGIISYNEQFF
TRBV6-5	TRBD2	NA	TRBJ2-3	15	TGTGCCAGCAGCTGGAGCAGCGGGGAGACAGATACGCAGTATTTT	CASSWSSGETDTQYF
TRBV7-9	NA	NA	TRBJ1-6	14	TGTGCCAGCAGTTCAGTGGACAGTAACTCACCCCTCCACTTT	CASSSVDSNSPLHF